This passage covers 28 T cell receptor beta chains from one sample sequenced in a study of long-term antiretroviral therapy in people with HIV (dated by TCRdb to 2022 to 2024). The immunoSEQ hsTCRB v3.0 assay was used at survey level resolution to sequence the TRB variable region. TCRdb holds this immuneACCESS table with in-frame rearrangements only. Some clones are missing; in checked studies, unresolved V genes explain under half, and the rest has no known cause. In this sample the table shows around 25,000 clones, around 83% of which occur a single time. The ten largest clonotypes hold about 4.6% of the sample. Source: unsorted PBMCs, taken 3 years after starting antiretroviral therapy. The source of these receptors is a man aged 18 to 29 with HIV.

The V call is TRBV19, the J call TRBJ2-6; D unclear. In germline, CDR1 is LNHDA, CDR2 SQIVND (reference sequence). Trimming cost V 5 bases and J 9 bases, with 20 bases left between them. This CDR3 region has 16 residues. CDR3 sequence: CASSLGPSTISNVLTF. The CDR3 coding sequence is TGTGCCAGTAGTTTAGGGCCATCTACAATCAGCAACGTCCTGACTTTC.

The chain links TRBV27 to TRBJ2-6; D is perhaps TRBD2 (6 bases). V shed 3 bases and J shed 4 bases, with 10 bases lying between them. Germline CDR1 reads MNHEY; CDR2 reads SMNVEV (reference sequence). This CDR3 is built from 15 residues. The CDR3 reads CASSLVGLGANVLTF. In DNA form, the CDR3 reads TGTGCCAGCAGTTTGGTGGGACTGGGGGCCAACGTCCTGACTTTC.

V gene TRBV2 combines with J gene TRBJ1-6, with unresolved D. V was shortened by 4 bases and J by 0 bases, with 7 bases between the two germline ends. This CDR3 spans 15 amino acids. The germline gives CDR1 SNHLY, CDR2 FYNNEI. CDR3 loop: CASSVQRSYNSPLHF. The CDR3 DNA follows: TGTGCCAGCAGTGTCCAACGCTCCTATAATTCACCCCTCCACTTT.

This chain joins TRBV7-9 and TRBJ1-2; D gene unclear. V lost 5 bases and J 7 bases, leaving 11 bases between the germline ends. The CDR3 loop spans 12 amino acids. CDR1 is SEHNR, CDR2 FQNEAQ, per germline (reference sequence). The CDR3 here is CASSPGLGGYTF. The DNA for the CDR3 is TGTGCCAGCAGCCCCGGGTTGGGTGGCTACACCTTC.

By its share, this clone is medium-sized. V usage is TRBV27 and J usage is TRBJ1-5; TRBD1 might be the D (6 bases). V was trimmed by 5 bases and J by 1 base, leaving 15 bases between them. Germline V CDR1 and CDR2: MNHEY, SMNVEV (reference sequence). The CDR3 contains 16 residues. In nucleotides, the CDR3 is TGTGCCAGCAGTCACACCGGACAGTTCAGCAATCAGCCCCAGCATTTT. Its translation: CASSHTGQFSNQPQHF.

The genes are TRBV5-1 and TRBJ2-1; 7 positions agree with TRBD1. Unmatched junction bases numbered 5, after V lost 5 bases and J lost 0 bases. Germline CDR1 is SGHRS and CDR2 is YFSETQ. The CDR3 loop spans 15 amino acids. CDR3 in DNA: TGCGCCAGCAGAAAGGACAGGAACTCCTACAATGAGCAGTTCTTC. Amino acid sequence: CASRKDRNSYNEQFF.

The chain recombines TRBV10-3 with TRBJ1-3, with a possible D match to TRBD1 (5 bases). The germline V gene encodes CDR1 ENHRY and CDR2 SYGVKD. The ends were cut back, 1 base at V and 2 bases at J, with 15 bases in the middle. This CDR3 has 17 residues. CDR3 sequence (DNA): TGTGCCATCAGTGAGTTAAGGCTCCGGGGCACTGGAAACACCATATATTTT. As protein: CAISELRLRGTGNTIYF.

The chain links TRBV7-3 to TRBJ2-2; unclear D gene. In germline, CDR1 is SGHTA, CDR2 FQGTGA. Trimming stripped 5 bases from V and 0 bases from J, with 7 bases between. CDR3 size: 14 residues. The CDR3 is CASSHDSNTGELFF. The CDR3 coding sequence is TGTGCCAGCAGCCACGACTCGAACACCGGGGAGCTGTTTTTT.

The chain couples TRBV2 to TRBJ2-7; the match to TRBD1 covers 7 bases. The CDR3 has 12 residues. In germline, CDR1 is SNHLY, CDR2 FYNNEI. Trimming cost V 6 bases and J 1 base; bases outside gene matches: 0. The CDR3 DNA follows: TGTGCCAGCAGGGACAGGTCCTACGAGCAGTACTTC. Its protein is CASRDRSYEQYF.

The J gene is TRBJ1-1, the V gene TRBV13; D unresolved. Germline-derived CDR1 and CDR2 are PRHDT and FYEKMQ (reference sequence). The CDR3 runs 12 residues. Trimming left V 2 bases short and J 3 bases short, with 4 bases between. CDR3 sequence: CASSLMDTEAFF. The CDR3 DNA reads TGTGCCAGCAGCTTAATGGACACTGAAGCTTTCTTT. Full variable domain (missing parts from reference TRBV13 and TRBJ1-1): AAGVIQSPRHLIKEKRETATLKCYPIPRHDTVYWYQQGPGQDPQFLISFYEKMQSDKGSIPDRFSAQQFSDYHSELNMSSLELGDSALYFCASSLMDTEAFFGQGTRLTVV.

This clone was seen a single time. V is TRBV11-1 and J is TRBJ2-1; D is undetermined. V dropped 1 base and J dropped 5 bases, with 3 bases sitting between them. Per germline, CDR1 SGHAT and CDR2 FQDESV (reference sequence). The CDR3 contains 12 residues. The CDR3 sequence is CASSLEHNEQFF. CDR3 sequence (DNA): TGTGCCAGCAGCTTAGAACACAATGAGCAGTTCTTC.

The chain joins TRBV5-4 to TRBJ2-7, with D possibly TRBD1 on 6 matching bases. V was pared by 4 bases and J by 2 bases, with 13 bases between. Germline assignment: CDR1 SGHNT and CDR2 YYREEE (reference sequence). This CDR3 spans 14 amino acids. CDR3 residues: CASSPADSPYEQYF. The CDR3 DNA is TGTGCCAGCAGCCCCGCGGACAGTCCCTACGAGCAGTACTTC.

The rearrangement uses TRBV18 and TRBJ2-5; TRBD2 matches at 14 bases. The CDR3 is 17 residues long. The junction had 6 bases not matched to a gene; V was cut back by 1 base and J by 5 bases. Germline CDR1 KGHSH, CDR2 LQKENI. In DNA form, the CDR3 reads TGTGCCAGCTCACCACGTGGGACTAGCGGGGGCCTGGAGACCCAGTACTTC. Its translation: CASSPRGTSGGLETQYF.

The chain links TRBV28 to TRBJ1-6; no clear D. V was clipped by 2 bases and J by 0 bases, with 8 bases between them. Germline CDR1 reads MDHEN; CDR2 reads SYDVKM. The CDR3 is 16 amino acids. The CDR3 reads CASSLADTSYNSPLHF. The CDR3 region has the DNA TGTGCCAGCAGTTTAGCCGACACCTCCTATAATTCACCCCTCCACTTT.

The chain joins TRBV28 to TRBJ2-2, with D uncertain. This CDR3 contains 13 residues. From germline, CDR1 is MDHEN and CDR2 SYDVKM. The germline V and J ends were trimmed by 6 bases and 5 bases, with 10 bases remaining between them. The CDR3 region has the DNA TGTGCCAGCAGCCCTTCCCAAACCGGGGAGCTGTTTTTT. This gives the protein CASSPSQTGELFF.

The chain links TRBV25-1 to TRBJ1-2; D gene uncertain. Germline assignment: CDR1 MGHDK and CDR2 SYGVNS. Trimming took off 1 base at V and 3 bases at J, with 3 bases between the two ends. The CDR3 is made up of 12 amino acids. DNA for the CDR3: TGTGCCAGCAGTGAATTGGACTATGGCTACACCTTC. Amino acid sequence: CASSELDYGYTF.

The sample holds a few counts of this clone. This chain links TRBV11-2 with TRBJ1-5; D remains unclear. The CDR3 is made up of 13 amino acids. From germline, CDR1 is SGHAT and CDR2 FQNNGV. Trimming stripped 5 bases from V and 4 bases from J, with 9 bases between. The CDR3 DNA reads TGTGCCAGCAGCCCCCGGAATAATCAGCCCCAGCATTTT. It encodes CASSPRNNQPQHF.

V and J are TRBV28 and TRBJ2-7; possible D gene TRBD1, 6 bases. This CDR3 is 12 amino acids long. Per the germline V gene, CDR1 is MDHEN and CDR2 is SYDVKM. Trimming removed 7 bases from V and 0 bases from J, with 7 bases in between. This CDR3 is CASTTGSYEQYF. The CDR3 nucleotides read TGTGCCAGCACGACAGGCTCCTACGAGCAGTACTTC.

The rearrangement uses TRBV5-6 and TRBJ2-3; 7 bases are shared with TRBD1. The J segment lost 1 base and the V segment lost 1 base, leaving 3 bases of the junction unmatched. Germline V CDR1 and CDR2: SGHDT, YYEEEE. CDR3 length equals 15 residues. CDR3 bases: TGTGCCAGCAGCTTGAGGGGGCAGGGCACAGATACGCAGTATTTT. As protein: CASSLRGQGTDTQYF.

This clone was recorded only once. The chain has TRBV5-1 and TRBJ2-1, with 7 bases identical to TRBD1. After removal of 2 bases from V and 8 bases from J, the junction contained 10 bases not matched to a gene. Germline V gene lookup returns CDR1 SGHRS and CDR2 YFSETQ. This CDR3 contains 15 residues. DNA of the CDR3: TGCGCCAGCAGCTTTAGGTCAAGGGGGCTGGATGAGCAGTTCTTC. Translation gives CASSFRSRGLDEQFF.

V is TRBV5-5 and J is TRBJ2-7, with D perhaps matching TRBD2 (5 bases). The germline V and J ends were trimmed by 4 bases and 3 bases, with 11 bases remaining between them. The V gene's germline CDR1 is SGHKS and CDR2 YYEKEE (reference sequence). CDR3 size: 13 residues. The CDR3 loop is CASSARANYEQYV. The CDR3 DNA reads as TGTGCCAGCAGCGCGCGGGCCAACTACGAGCAGTACGTC.

The rearrangement uses TRBV18 and TRBJ1-3; tentatively, D is TRBD1 (5 bases). Germline values: CDR1 KGHSH, CDR2 LQKENI. The V and J ends lost 5 bases and 8 bases respectively, with 19 bases between them. This CDR3 is built from 15 residues. The CDR3 reads CASSRATGLVDTIYF. CDR3 DNA: TGTGCCAGCTCAAGAGCCACAGGCCTGGTGGACACCATATATTTT.

The chain has TRBV4-2 and TRBJ1-1; tentative D call: TRBD1 (6 bases). V was cut by 1 base and J by 1 base, with 10 bases left in between. CDR1 and CDR2 from the germline V gene are LGHNA and YNFKEQ. CDR3 length: 15 residues. Here the CDR3 DNA reads TGTGCCAGCAGCCAAGGGGAGGGGGGGAACACTGAAGCTTTCTTT. The encoded protein is CASSQGEGGNTEAFF.

CDR3 amino acids: CASSYQKETQYF. The CDR3, as DNA: TGTGCCAGCAGTTACCAAAAAGAGACCCAGTACTTC. This chain uses TRBV2 with TRBJ2-5; D unresolved. Trimming removed 5 bases from V and 3 bases from J, with 7 bases in between. CDR1 SNHLY and CDR2 FYNNEI come from the germline V gene. The length of the CDR3 is 12 residues. Looking up the rest from reference TRBV2 and TRBJ2-5 gives the full variable domain: EPEVTQTPSHQVTQMGQEVILRCVPISNHLYFYWYRQILGQKVEFLVSFYNNEISEKSEIFDDQFSVERPDGSNFTLKIRSTKLEDSAMYFCASSYQKETQYFGPGTRLLVL.

This clone appeared once. This chain joins TRBV6-1 and TRBJ2-7; D is unclear. Trimming removed 3 bases at V and 0 bases at J, with 6 bases between. Germline V gene lookup returns CDR1 MNHNS and CDR2 SASEGT. This CDR3 contains 13 residues. The CDR3: CASSEGFSYEQYV. DNA for the CDR3: TGTGCCAGCAGTGAGGGGTTCTCCTACGAGCAGTACGTC.

The rearrangement joins TRBV28 to TRBJ2-7, with 10 bases matching TRBD1. V dropped 4 bases and J dropped 0; count of bases not matched to a gene: 3. The CDR3 totals 15 residues. Germline assignment: CDR1 MDHEN and CDR2 SYDVKM. The CDR3 coding sequence is TGTGCCAGCAGTTCGACAGGGGGCGCCTCCTACGAGCAGTACGTC. This gives the protein CASSSTGGASYEQYV.

CDR3 region: CSAGTVYEQYV. CDR3 nucleotides: TGCAGTGCCGGGACAGTTTACGAGCAGTACGTC. The J gene is TRBJ2-7, the V gene TRBV29-1; TRBD1 matches 7 bases. CDR3 length: 11 residues. Germline V gives CDR1 SQVTM, CDR2 ANQGSEA.

This clone was observed a handful of times. This chain uses TRBV6-1 with TRBJ1-2, with 7 positions matching TRBD1. Germline V gene lookup returns CDR1 MNHNS and CDR2 SASEGT. The trim removed 5 bases at V and 3 bases at J, leaving 3 bases unmatched. The CDR3 totals 13 residues. The CDR3 nucleotides are TGTGCCAGCAGTCAAGACAGGGACTATGGCTACACCTTC. Protein product: CASSQDRDYGYTF.